The rows below give T cell receptor beta chains drawn from one sample of a study of T cells in narcolepsy. TCRdb keeps only in-frame clones here, not all; method: immunoSEQ multiplex PCR. The sample carries roughly 11,000 clones, 94% recorded once. Sequenced input: CD45RA- memory CD4+ T cells from PBMCs. The receptor source for this set is a human donor with narcolepsy. Each CDR3 is given with its conserved first and last residue. The order of the fields is D gene, V gene, clone size, J gene, CDR3 DNA, CDR3 protein. D genes are given only for firm matches. Size tells how often a clone was seen (once, few, many) or the class of an expanded clone, and some rows leave it out.

d_gene: NA
v_gene: TRBV7-9
abundance: NA
j_gene: TRBJ1-1
CDR3nt: TGTGCCAGCAGCTTAGGGGGCCTCACTGAAGCTTTCTTT
CDR3aa: CASSLGGLTEAFF

d_gene: TRBD2
v_gene: TRBV7-8
abundance: NA
j_gene: TRBJ2-1
CDR3nt: TGTGCCAGCAGCTTAGGACTAGCGGGTGGTGACAATGAGCAGTTCTTC
CDR3aa: CASSLGLAGGDNEQFF

d_gene: NA
v_gene: TRBV5-1
abundance: NA
j_gene: TRBJ2-3
CDR3nt: TGCGCCAGCAGGTCCGGTCCTTTAACAAACACAGATACGCAGTATTTT
CDR3aa: CASRSGPLTNTDTQYF

d_gene: NA
v_gene: TRBV5-1
abundance: few
j_gene: TRBJ2-7
CDR3nt: TGCGCCAGCAGCTTGGTTGACTGGGGCCAGGGCCAAAACTACGAGCAGTACTTC
CDR3aa: CASSLVDWGQGQNYEQYF

d_gene: NA
v_gene: TRBV5-6
abundance: NA
j_gene: TRBJ2-7
CDR3nt: TGTGCCAGCAGCGGCCGGGACCGCTACGAGCAGTACTTC
CDR3aa: CASSGRDRYEQYF

d_gene: TRBD1
v_gene: TRBV7-3
abundance: few
j_gene: TRBJ2-2
CDR3nt: TGTGCCAGCAGCTCGACAGGGTACACCGGGGAGCTGTTTTTT
CDR3aa: CASSSTGYTGELFF

d_gene: NA
v_gene: TRBV30
abundance: once
j_gene: TRBJ2-7
CDR3nt: TGTGCCTGGGGAGTAAGCTCCTACGAGCAGTACTTC
CDR3aa: CAWGVSSYEQYF

d_gene: NA
v_gene: TRBV5-4
abundance: NA
j_gene: TRBJ2-3
CDR3nt: TGTGCCAGCACCGGCGAAGCCCGCACAGATACGCAGTATTTT
CDR3aa: CASTGEARTDTQYF

d_gene: TRBD1
v_gene: TRBV10-3
abundance: NA
j_gene: TRBJ2-6
CDR3nt: TGTGCCATCAGTGCCGGGACAGGGGGCCCTGGGGCCAACGTCCTGACTTTC
CDR3aa: CAISAGTGGPGANVLTF

d_gene: NA
v_gene: TRBV7-7
abundance: NA
j_gene: TRBJ1-6
CDR3nt: TGTGCTAGCAGCGCCGCCAGGGGAAAGGATTCACCCCTCCACTTT
CDR3aa: CASSAARGKDSPLHF

d_gene: NA
v_gene: TRBV4-2
abundance: NA
j_gene: TRBJ2-5
CDR3nt: TGTGCCAGCAGCCAAGTAGGGGATGAGACCCAGTACTTC
CDR3aa: CASSQVGDETQYF

d_gene: NA
v_gene: TRBV27
abundance: NA
j_gene: TRBJ2-7
CDR3nt: TGTGCCAGCAGTTTAAGGGGCAGTCGGAGTCAATACGAGCAGTACTTC
CDR3aa: CASSLRGSRSQYEQYF

d_gene: TRBD1
v_gene: TRBV5-1
abundance: NA
j_gene: TRBJ2-5
CDR3nt: TGCGCCAGCAGCTTGGGGGGGACAGCCCAAGAGACCCAGTACTTC
CDR3aa: CASSLGGTAQETQYF

d_gene: NA
v_gene: TRBV18
abundance: NA
j_gene: TRBJ1-1
CDR3nt: TGTGCCAGCTCACCACAGAGGGGCCTGAACACTGAAGCTTTCTTT
CDR3aa: CASSPQRGLNTEAFF

d_gene: NA
v_gene: TRBV7-9
abundance: NA
j_gene: TRBJ1-3
CDR3nt: TGTGCCAGCAGCCCTCTCGGGGGACCGGTCTCTGGAAACACCATATATTTT
CDR3aa: CASSPLGGPVSGNTIYF

d_gene: TRBD1
v_gene: TRBV30
abundance: once
j_gene: TRBJ2-7
CDR3nt: TGTGCCTGGAGTTGGGGGACAGGGGTTTACTCCTACGAGCAGTACTTC
CDR3aa: CAWSWGTGVYSYEQYF

d_gene: TRBD1
v_gene: TRBV19
abundance: NA
j_gene: TRBJ1-2
CDR3nt: TGTGCCAGTAGCCCCGACAGGGTTTATGGCTACACCTTC
CDR3aa: CASSPDRVYGYTF

d_gene: NA
v_gene: TRBV6-4
abundance: NA
j_gene: TRBJ1-6
CDR3nt: TGTGCCAGCAGTGACTATTACGGTGCCGAGTCACCCCTCCACTTT
CDR3aa: CASSDYYGAESPLHF

d_gene: TRBD1
v_gene: TRBV5-4
abundance: NA
j_gene: TRBJ2-5
CDR3nt: TGTGCCAGCAGCTTGGCGTCAGGGGGCCGGGAGACCCAGTACTTC
CDR3aa: CASSLASGGRETQYF

d_gene: NA
v_gene: TRBV5-5
abundance: NA
j_gene: TRBJ1-1
CDR3nt: TGTGCCAGCAGCTCGGTTGAGTGGGACACTGAAGCTTTCTTT
CDR3aa: CASSSVEWDTEAFF

d_gene: NA
v_gene: TRBV27
abundance: NA
j_gene: TRBJ1-1
CDR3nt: TGTGCCAGCAGTCCTATGAAGAACAGGGCGCAGGACACTGAAGCTTTCTTT
CDR3aa: CASSPMKNRAQDTEAFF

d_gene: NA
v_gene: TRBV7-2
abundance: NA
j_gene: TRBJ2-3
CDR3nt: TGTGCCAGCAGCTTACCAGTCACAGATACGCAGTATTTT
CDR3aa: CASSLPVTDTQYF

d_gene: NA
v_gene: TRBV27
abundance: NA
j_gene: TRBJ1-6
CDR3nt: TGTGCCAGCAGTTTAACAATCCCCGCCTTATATTCACCCCTCCACTTT
CDR3aa: CASSLTIPALYSPLHF

d_gene: NA
v_gene: TRBV15
abundance: NA
j_gene: TRBJ2-3
CDR3nt: TGTGCCACCAGCAGCGGACAGACCACAGATACGCAGTATTTT
CDR3aa: CATSSGQTTDTQYF

d_gene: NA
v_gene: TRBV11-3
abundance: NA
j_gene: TRBJ2-7
CDR3nt: TGTGCCAGCAGCTTAGATGGCGGAGGAGCTGACGAGCAGTACTTC
CDR3aa: CASSLDGGGADEQYF

d_gene: TRBD2
v_gene: TRBV7-8
abundance: once
j_gene: TRBJ2-1
CDR3nt: TGTGCCAGCAGCTTAGGGCTAGCGGGAGGTAATGAGCAGTTCTTC
CDR3aa: CASSLGLAGGNEQFF

d_gene: TRBD1
v_gene: TRBV11-3
abundance: NA
j_gene: TRBJ1-2
CDR3nt: TGTGCCAGCAGCCTAGACAGGGAATATGGCTACACCTTC
CDR3aa: CASSLDREYGYTF

d_gene: TRBD1
v_gene: TRBV6-5
abundance: NA
j_gene: TRBJ1-4
CDR3nt: TGTGCCAGCTTGGATGTGGGGACAGGGCCAGGAAAACTGTTTTTT
CDR3aa: CASLDVGTGPGKLFF

d_gene: NA
v_gene: TRBV18
abundance: NA
j_gene: TRBJ2-3
CDR3nt: TGTGCCAGCTCACCTCAGGGCCCCGGCGATACGCAGTATTTT
CDR3aa: CASSPQGPGDTQYF

d_gene: NA
v_gene: TRBV10-2
abundance: NA
j_gene: TRBJ1-4
CDR3nt: TGCGCCAGCCAAAGTACCAGGACTAATGAAAAACTGTTTTTT
CDR3aa: CASQSTRTNEKLFF

d_gene: NA
v_gene: TRBV6-1
abundance: NA
j_gene: TRBJ1-1
CDR3nt: TGTGCCAGCAGGTCCCGGTGGACAGATGAAGCTTTCTTT
CDR3aa: CASRSRWTDEAFF

d_gene: NA
v_gene: TRBV5-1
abundance: NA
j_gene: TRBJ1-1
CDR3nt: TGCGCCAGCAGCTTGAGTAGCAATGAAGCTTTCTTT
CDR3aa: CASSLSSNEAFF

d_gene: TRBD2
v_gene: TRBV9
abundance: NA
j_gene: TRBJ2-1
CDR3nt: TGTGCCAGCAGCGTAGAGTTAGCGGGGGGGAATGAGCAGTTCTTC
CDR3aa: CASSVELAGGNEQFF

d_gene: NA
v_gene: TRBV28
abundance: NA
j_gene: TRBJ2-1
CDR3nt: TGTGCCAGCAGTTATTATCGTTCCGGGGTGGAGCAGTTCTTC
CDR3aa: CASSYYRSGVEQFF

d_gene: NA
v_gene: TRBV2
abundance: NA
j_gene: TRBJ1-2
CDR3nt: TGTGCCAGCATCGGGGGTACAGGGAGACATGGCTACACCTTC
CDR3aa: CASIGGTGRHGYTF

d_gene: NA
v_gene: TRBV7-2
abundance: once
j_gene: TRBJ2-7
CDR3nt: TGTGCCAGCAGCCCCGGGGAGTCGGGGCTTTACGAGCAGTACTTC
CDR3aa: CASSPGESGLYEQYF

d_gene: TRBD1
v_gene: TRBV29-1
abundance: NA
j_gene: TRBJ1-2
CDR3nt: TGCAGCGTTGTCCCACAGGGGGCAGGCTATGGCTACACCTTC
CDR3aa: CSVVPQGAGYGYTF

d_gene: TRBD1
v_gene: TRBV5-4
abundance: NA
j_gene: TRBJ1-2
CDR3nt: TGTGCCAGCAGCTTTCAGCAGGGGGCCTATGGCTACACCTTC
CDR3aa: CASSFQQGAYGYTF

d_gene: NA
v_gene: TRBV6-6
abundance: NA
j_gene: TRBJ2-2
CDR3nt: TGTGCCAGCAAAGGGGGGGCGGTCACCGGGGAGCTGTTTTTT
CDR3aa: CASKGGAVTGELFF

d_gene: TRBD1
v_gene: TRBV11-3
abundance: NA
j_gene: TRBJ1-2
CDR3nt: TGTGCCAGCAGCCCCGGACAGGACTATGGCTACACCTTC
CDR3aa: CASSPGQDYGYTF

d_gene: TRBD2
v_gene: TRBV5-1
abundance: once
j_gene: TRBJ2-1
CDR3nt: TGCGCCAGCAGCTCGGGCGGGACTAGAGTGCAGTTCTTC
CDR3aa: CASSSGGTRVQFF

d_gene: NA
v_gene: TRBV30
abundance: NA
j_gene: TRBJ2-1
CDR3nt: TGTGCCTGGAGTCCACAGGGCGATGAGCAGTTCTTC
CDR3aa: CAWSPQGDEQFF

d_gene: TRBD1
v_gene: TRBV30
abundance: NA
j_gene: TRBJ1-1
CDR3nt: TGTGCCTGGAACAACAGGGGGCTTGGTACTGAAGCTTTCTTT
CDR3aa: CAWNNRGLGTEAFF

d_gene: TRBD1
v_gene: TRBV10-3
abundance: NA
j_gene: TRBJ2-3
CDR3nt: TGTGCCATCAGTGAAGGGACAGGGCGCACAGATACGCAGTATTTT
CDR3aa: CAISEGTGRTDTQYF

d_gene: TRBD1
v_gene: TRBV6-5
abundance: NA
j_gene: TRBJ2-1
CDR3nt: TGTGCCAGCAGGCAGGACAGGGACGGCAATGAGCAGTTCTTC
CDR3aa: CASRQDRDGNEQFF

d_gene: NA
v_gene: TRBV6-5
abundance: NA
j_gene: TRBJ1-4
CDR3nt: TGTGCCTTTAGGGATCCTAATGAAAAACTGTTTTTT
CDR3aa: CAFRDPNEKLFF

d_gene: NA
v_gene: TRBV5-1
abundance: NA
j_gene: TRBJ2-2
CDR3nt: TGCGCCAGCAGCGGGCCTGAAAGGGGCGCCGGGGAGCTGTTTTTT
CDR3aa: CASSGPERGAGELFF

d_gene: NA
v_gene: TRBV5-6
abundance: NA
j_gene: TRBJ2-2
CDR3nt: TGTGCCAGCAGCTTGGTCCGCGGGGCCGGGGAGCTGTTTTTT
CDR3aa: CASSLVRGAGELFF

d_gene: NA
v_gene: TRBV11-2
abundance: NA
j_gene: TRBJ2-2
CDR3nt: TGTGCCAGCAGCCTTAGGGCACTCGGGGAGCTGTTTTTT
CDR3aa: CASSLRALGELFF

d_gene: TRBD1
v_gene: TRBV11-2
abundance: NA
j_gene: TRBJ2-7
CDR3nt: TGTGCCAGCAGCAGGGGGCTCATTGGGGAGCAGTACTTC
CDR3aa: CASSRGLIGEQYF

d_gene: NA
v_gene: TRBV20-1
abundance: NA
j_gene: TRBJ1-1
CDR3nt: TGCAGTGCTAGCAAGGTCCCTGAAGCTTTCTTT
CDR3aa: CSASKVPEAFF

d_gene: NA
v_gene: TRBV10-3
abundance: NA
j_gene: TRBJ2-3
CDR3nt: TGTGCCATCAGTGAGGGCAGGGGCACAGATACGCAGTATTTT
CDR3aa: CAISEGRGTDTQYF

d_gene: NA
v_gene: TRBV21-1
abundance: NA
j_gene: TRBJ2-7
CDR3nt: TGTGCCAGCAGCAACAAAGATCGGGCTTCCTACGAGCAGTACTTC
CDR3aa: CASSNKDRASYEQYF

d_gene: NA
v_gene: TRBV30
abundance: NA
j_gene: TRBJ2-5
CDR3nt: TGTGCCTGGAGTGTACGGGAAGCAGAGACCCAGTACTTC
CDR3aa: CAWSVREAETQYF

d_gene: TRBD2
v_gene: TRBV29-1
abundance: NA
j_gene: TRBJ2-2
CDR3nt: TGCAGCGGTGGGACTAGCAACACCGGGGAGCTGTTTTTT
CDR3aa: CSGGTSNTGELFF

d_gene: NA
v_gene: TRBV4-1
abundance: NA
j_gene: TRBJ1-1
CDR3nt: TGCGCCAGCAGCCTCGAAGGCCAGTCTATGAACACTGAAGCTTTCTTT
CDR3aa: CASSLEGQSMNTEAFF

d_gene: NA
v_gene: TRBV10-2
abundance: NA
j_gene: TRBJ1-4
CDR3nt: TGCGCCAGCAGTGAGTCGGTCGCGGCGGGTAATGAAAAACTGTTTTTT
CDR3aa: CASSESVAAGNEKLFF

d_gene: NA
v_gene: TRBV7-8
abundance: NA
j_gene: TRBJ2-1
CDR3nt: TGTGCCACCGGACCAGGCTATGATGAGCAGTTCTTC
CDR3aa: CATGPGYDEQFF